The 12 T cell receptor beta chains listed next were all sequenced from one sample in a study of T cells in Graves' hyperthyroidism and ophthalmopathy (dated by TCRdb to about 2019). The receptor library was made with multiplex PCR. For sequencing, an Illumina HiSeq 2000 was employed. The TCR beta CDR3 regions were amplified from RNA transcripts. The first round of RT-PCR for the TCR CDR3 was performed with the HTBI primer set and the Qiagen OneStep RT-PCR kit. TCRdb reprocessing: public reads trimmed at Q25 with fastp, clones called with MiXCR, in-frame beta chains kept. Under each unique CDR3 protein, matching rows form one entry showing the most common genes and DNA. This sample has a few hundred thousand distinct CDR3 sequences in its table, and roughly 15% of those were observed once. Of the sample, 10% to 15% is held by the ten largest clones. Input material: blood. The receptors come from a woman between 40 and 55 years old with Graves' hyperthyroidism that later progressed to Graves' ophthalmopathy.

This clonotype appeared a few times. CDR3: CASRRNRDGLNQPQHF. For the CDR3, the DNA is TGTGCCAGCAGGAGAAATCGGGACGGGTTGAATCAGCCCCAGCATTTT. The chain recombines TRBV28 with TRBJ1-5; perhaps TRBD1 as D (5 bases). The CDR3 has 16 residues. Germline CDR1 and CDR2: MDHEN and SYDVKM. The V end lost 6 bases, the J end lost 4 bases, and 19 bases lay between the germline ends.

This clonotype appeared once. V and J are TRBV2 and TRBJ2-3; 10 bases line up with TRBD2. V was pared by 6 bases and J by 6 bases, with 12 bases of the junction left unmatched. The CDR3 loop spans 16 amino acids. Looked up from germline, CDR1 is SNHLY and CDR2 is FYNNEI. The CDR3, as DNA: TGTGCCAGCAGAAGCGGACTAGCGGAGCTTAGGGATACGCAGTATTTT. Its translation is CASRSGLAELRDTQYF.

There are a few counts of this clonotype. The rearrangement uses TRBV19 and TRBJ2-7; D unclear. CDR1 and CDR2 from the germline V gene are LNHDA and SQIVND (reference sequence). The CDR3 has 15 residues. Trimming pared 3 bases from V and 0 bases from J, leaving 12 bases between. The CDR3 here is CASSITVWSSYEQYF. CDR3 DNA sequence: TGTGCCAGTAGTATTACGGTGTGGAGCTCCTACGAGCAGTACTTC.

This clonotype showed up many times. The CDR3 spells CAWSPAGTEAFF. The DNA of the CDR3 is TGTGCCTGGAGCCCCGCGGGTACTGAAGCTTTCTTT. The chain carries TRBV30 and TRBJ1-1, with D unresolved. Germline V gene lookup returns CDR1 GTSNPN and CDR2 SVGIG (reference sequence). This CDR3 contains 12 residues. V was pared by 3 bases and J by 5 bases, with 10 bases between.

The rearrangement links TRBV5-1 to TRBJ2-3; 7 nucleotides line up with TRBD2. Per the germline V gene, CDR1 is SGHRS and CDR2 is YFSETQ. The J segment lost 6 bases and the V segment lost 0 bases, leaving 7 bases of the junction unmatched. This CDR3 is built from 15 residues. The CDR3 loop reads CASSLGRLANDTQYF. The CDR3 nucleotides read TGCGCCAGCAGCTTGGGGCGACTAGCTAATGATACGCAGTATTTT.

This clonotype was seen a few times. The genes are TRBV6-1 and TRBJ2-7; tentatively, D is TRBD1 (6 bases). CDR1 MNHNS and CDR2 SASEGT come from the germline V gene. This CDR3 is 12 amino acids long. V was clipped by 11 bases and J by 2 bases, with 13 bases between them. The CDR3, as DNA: TGTGCCGCAGGGGATTTCCCCTACGAGCAGTACTTC. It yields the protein CAAGDFPYEQYF.

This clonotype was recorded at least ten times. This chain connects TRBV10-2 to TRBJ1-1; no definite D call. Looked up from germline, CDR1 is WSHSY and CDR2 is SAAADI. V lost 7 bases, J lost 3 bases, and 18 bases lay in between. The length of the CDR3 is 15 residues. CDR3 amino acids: CASMGSDAGHTEAFF. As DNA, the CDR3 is TGCGCCAGCATGGGGTCTGATGCTGGGCACACTGAAGCTTTCTTT.

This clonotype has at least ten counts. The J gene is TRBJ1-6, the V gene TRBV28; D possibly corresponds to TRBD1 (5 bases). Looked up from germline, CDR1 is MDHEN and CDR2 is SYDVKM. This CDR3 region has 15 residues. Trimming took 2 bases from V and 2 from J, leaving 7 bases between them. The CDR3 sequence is CASSLPDTYNSPLHF. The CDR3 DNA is TGTGCCAGCAGTTTACCGGACACCTATAATTCACCCCTCCACTTT.

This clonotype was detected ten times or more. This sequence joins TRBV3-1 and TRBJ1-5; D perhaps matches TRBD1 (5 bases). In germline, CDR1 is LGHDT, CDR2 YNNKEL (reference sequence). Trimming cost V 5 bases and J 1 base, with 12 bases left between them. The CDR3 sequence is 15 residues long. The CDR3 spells CASSGGVRSNQPQHF. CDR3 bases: TGTGCCAGCAGCGGGGGGGTGAGGAGCAATCAGCCCCAGCATTTT.

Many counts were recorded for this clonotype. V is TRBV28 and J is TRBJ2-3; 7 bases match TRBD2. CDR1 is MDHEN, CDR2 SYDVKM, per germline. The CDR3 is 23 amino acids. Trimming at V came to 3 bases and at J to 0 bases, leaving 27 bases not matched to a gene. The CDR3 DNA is TGTGCCAGCAGTTTGTATTGGGGCCGGGACTTTGGGCGGGAGCTAAGAAGCACAGATACGCAGTATTTT. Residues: CASSLYWGRDFGRELRSTDTQYF.

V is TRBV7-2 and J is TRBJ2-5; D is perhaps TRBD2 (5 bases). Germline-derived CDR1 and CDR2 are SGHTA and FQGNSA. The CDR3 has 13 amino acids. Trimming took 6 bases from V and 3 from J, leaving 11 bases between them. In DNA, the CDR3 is TGTGCCAGCAGAAAAAGCGGCAAAGAGACCCAGTACTTC. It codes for CASRKSGKETQYF.

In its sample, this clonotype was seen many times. CDR3: CASSYSTGGRDTEAFF. CDR3 in DNA: TGTGCCAGCAGTTACTCAACAGGGGGCAGGGACACTGAAGCTTTCTTT. The chain couples TRBV6-2 or TRBV6-3 to TRBJ1-1, with TRBD1 matching over 9 bases. J gave up 3 bases and V 0 bases, and 5 bases lay outside the gene matches. This CDR3 is built from 16 residues. Germline-derived CDR1 and CDR2 are MNHEY and SVGEGT.